The clone carrying this TCR beta chain has only a few counts. One end of the junction varies from germline; a read error may be responsible. This entry belongs to a study of T-cell reconstitution after alpha-beta-depleted transplantation in children. As it was prepared, the TCRbeta library received unique molecular identifiers. TCRdb recomputed calls from the PCR reads with MiXCR, one row per CDR3 protein. The data hold about 72,000 distinct CDR3 sequences, with 6% to 8% observed a single time. The CDR3 spans 13 residues. Per the germline V gene, CDR1 is SSHAT and CDR2 is FNYEAQ (reference sequence). The input for sequencing was PBMCs from the stem cell graft donor, taken from the stem cell graft. V is TRBV7-7 and J is TRBJ2-3; D is undetermined. The sequence derives from a human donor who donated a stem cell graft to a child with acute lymphoblastic leukemia. The CDR3 bases are TGTGCTAGCAGCTATTCGGTAGCAGATACGCAGTATTTT. It encodes CASSYSVADTQYF. Looking up the rest from reference TRBV7-7 and TRBJ2-3 gives the full variable domain: GAGVSQSPRYKVTKRGQDVTLRCDPISSHATLYWYQQALGQGPEFLTYFNYEAQPDKSGLPSDRFSAERPEGSISTLTIQRTEQRDSAMYRCASSYSVADTQYFGPGTRLTVL.